This T cell receptor beta chain was captured in a study of blood T cell repertoires in COVID-19. Germline V gives CDR1 SGHAT, CDR2 FQNNGV. V lost 5 bases, J lost 1 base, and 9 bases lay in between. The CDR3 runs 14 residues. Per the original methods: Reference gene primer amplification gave estimated nucleated cell counts. TCRdb's table, derived via immunoSEQ multiplex PCR, lists solely in-frame clones and lacks some. Clonal size and the V and J genes are those of that table, whereas D and trimming came from the DNA. The data contain 200,000 to 300,000 clones, about 87% of them seen just once; the ten biggest clones take up roughly 5.6%. Patients in Seattle were enrolled during active infection, then followed longitudinally.

The V call is TRBV11-2, the J call TRBJ1-5; the D gene is possibly TRBD1 (6 bases). The material sequenced was peripheral blood. The TCR sequence derives from a woman aged 55-69 years with COVID-19, enrolled during active disease. CDR3 DNA sequence: TGTGCCAGCAGCGCCGACAGGAGCAATCAGCCCCAGCATTTT. Translation: CASSADRSNQPQHF. The full variable domain, with the rest looked up from reference TRBV11-2 and TRBJ1-5, is EAGVAQSPRYKIIEKRQSVAFWCNPISGHATLYWYQQILGQGPKLLIQFQNNGVVDDSQLPKDRFSAERLKGVDSTLKIQPAKLEDSAVYLCASSADRSNQPQHFGDGTRLSIL.